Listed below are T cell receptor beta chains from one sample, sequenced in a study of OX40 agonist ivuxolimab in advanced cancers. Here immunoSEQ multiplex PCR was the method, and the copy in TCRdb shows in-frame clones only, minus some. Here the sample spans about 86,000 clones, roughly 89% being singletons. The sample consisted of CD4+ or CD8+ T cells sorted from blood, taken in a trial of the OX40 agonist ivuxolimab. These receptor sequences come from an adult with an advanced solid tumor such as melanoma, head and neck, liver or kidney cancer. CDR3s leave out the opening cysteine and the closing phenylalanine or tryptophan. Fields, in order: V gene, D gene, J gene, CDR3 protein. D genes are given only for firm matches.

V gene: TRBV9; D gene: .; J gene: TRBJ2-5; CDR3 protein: ASSPIGGLETQY
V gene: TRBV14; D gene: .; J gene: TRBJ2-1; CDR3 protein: ASSRGFDNEQF
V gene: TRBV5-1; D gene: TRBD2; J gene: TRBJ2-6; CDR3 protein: ASSLRLAGSGANVLT
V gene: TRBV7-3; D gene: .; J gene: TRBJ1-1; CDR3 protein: ASSLHLNTEAF
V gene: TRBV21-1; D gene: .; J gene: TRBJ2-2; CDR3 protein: ASSMCLPANTGELF
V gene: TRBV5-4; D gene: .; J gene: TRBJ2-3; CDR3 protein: ASSQDQALGAQY
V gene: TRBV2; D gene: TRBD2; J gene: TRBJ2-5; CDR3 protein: ASSGAGGFQETQY
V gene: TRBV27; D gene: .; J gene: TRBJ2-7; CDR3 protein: ASSAYRGPYEQY
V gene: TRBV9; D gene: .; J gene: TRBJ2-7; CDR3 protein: ASSARGYEQY
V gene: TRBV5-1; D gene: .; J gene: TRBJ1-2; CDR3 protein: ASSPEGSRYGYT
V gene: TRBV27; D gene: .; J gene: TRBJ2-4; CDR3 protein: ASSNFPRGGKNIQY
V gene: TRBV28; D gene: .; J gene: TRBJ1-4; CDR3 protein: ASSIRDLRQGLF
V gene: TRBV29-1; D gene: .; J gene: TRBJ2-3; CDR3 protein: SYDWSTDTQY
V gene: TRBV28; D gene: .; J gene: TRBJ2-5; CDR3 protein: ASRRIQETQY
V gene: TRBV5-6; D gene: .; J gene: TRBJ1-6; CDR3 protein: ASSLTLTNSPLH
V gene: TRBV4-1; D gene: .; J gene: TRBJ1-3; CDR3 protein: ASSHEVSGNTIY
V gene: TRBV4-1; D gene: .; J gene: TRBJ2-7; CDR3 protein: ASSRGTESSYEQY
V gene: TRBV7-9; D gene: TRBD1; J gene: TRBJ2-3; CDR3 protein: ASSFFTGATDTQY
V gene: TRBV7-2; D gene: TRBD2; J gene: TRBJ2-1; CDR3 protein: ASSSTSGGQREQF
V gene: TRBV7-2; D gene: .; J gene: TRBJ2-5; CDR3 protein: ASSDVRYQETQY
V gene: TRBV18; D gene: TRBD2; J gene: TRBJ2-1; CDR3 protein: ASSPFMEAGGSYNEQF
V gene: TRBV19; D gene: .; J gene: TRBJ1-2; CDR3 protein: ASSKGISSYGYT
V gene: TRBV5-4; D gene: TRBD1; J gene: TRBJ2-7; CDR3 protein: ASSADRSSYEQY
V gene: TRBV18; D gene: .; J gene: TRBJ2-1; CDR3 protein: ASSPPLSSQRGEQF
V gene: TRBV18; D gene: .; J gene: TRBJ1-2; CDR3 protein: ASSPSQGNYGYT
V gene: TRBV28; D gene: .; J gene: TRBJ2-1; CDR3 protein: ASGWGRLDNEQF
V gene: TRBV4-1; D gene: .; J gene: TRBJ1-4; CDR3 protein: ASSLSRTTTNEKLF
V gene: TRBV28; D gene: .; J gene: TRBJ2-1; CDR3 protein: AGCSRLDEQF
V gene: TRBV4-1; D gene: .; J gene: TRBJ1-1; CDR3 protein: ASSQDLGRESEAF
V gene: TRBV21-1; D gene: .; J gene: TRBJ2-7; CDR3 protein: ASSSNRDRRSGYYEQY
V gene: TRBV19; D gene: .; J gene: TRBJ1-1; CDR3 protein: ASSSSVNTEAF
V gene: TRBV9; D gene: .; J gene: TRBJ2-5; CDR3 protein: ASSDRKAGETQY
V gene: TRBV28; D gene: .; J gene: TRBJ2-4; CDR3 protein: ASSSSRKLAKNIQY
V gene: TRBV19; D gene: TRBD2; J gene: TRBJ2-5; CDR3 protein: ASSMGLAQETQY
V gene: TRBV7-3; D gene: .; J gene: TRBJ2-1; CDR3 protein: ASSLTGMNEQF
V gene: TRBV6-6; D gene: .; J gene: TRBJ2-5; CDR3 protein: ASSPLGHSQETQY